Sequencing of this T cell receptor (beta chain) was carried out in a study of T cell responses to AZD1222 COVID-19 vaccine. Study outcomes and limitations: All repertoire sampling was performed exclusively after the peak T cell response.

Generated by immunoSEQ multiplex PCR, the TCRdb table keeps only in-frame clones and is missing some. The repertoire consists of 95,000 to 150,000 clones, with about nine tenths occurring once and the leading ten covering 0.95% to 1.5%. The V gene end was trimmed by 3 bases and the J gene end by 8 bases; junction bases not matched to a gene: 10. CDR3 length equals 16 residues. Germline lookup yields CDR1 SNHLY and CDR2 FYNNEI. This clone was recorded once. Its antigen is unknown. This clonotype was obtained from an adult in good health. The material was peripheral blood, obtained on day 0 of AZD1222 vaccination. The V and J genes are TRBV2 and TRBJ1-4, with 9 bases that match TRBD1. The CDR3: CASSDLSGQGNEKLFF. In DNA form, the CDR3 reads TGTGCCAGCAGTGACTTGTCGGGACAGGGTAACGAAAAACTGTTTTTT.